The 3 T cell receptor beta chains below all came from one sample that was sequenced in a study of cytomegalovirus exposure and HLA in healthy donors. In the PCR, 60 Vbeta and 13 Jbeta primers were used. The repertoire was sequenced with immunoSEQ multiplex PCR; TCRdb's copy has only in-frame clones and lacks some. The sample shows approximately 150,000 clones, roughly 72% of them seen only once. Sequencing input: PBMCs. The receptor set was obtained from a woman between 35 and 50 years old in good health and CMV-seronegative.

The chain is built from TRBV5-1 and TRBJ2-3; 8 bases agree with TRBD2. This CDR3 is built from 14 residues. V was clipped by 5 bases and J by 2 bases; unmatched bases: 4. From germline, CDR1 is SGHRS and CDR2 YFSETQ. The CDR3 loop is CASSSGEFTDTQYF. CDR3 coding DNA: TGCGCCAGCAGTAGCGGGGAATTCACAGATACGCAGTATTTT.

V usage is TRBV5-6 and J usage is TRBJ2-7, with D possibly being TRBD2 (5 bases). Deletions cut 2 bases from V and 2 bases from J, with 14 bases between. The V gene's germline CDR1 is SGHDT and CDR2 YYEEEE. The CDR3 loop spans 15 amino acids. This CDR3 reads CASSLVYRGTYEQYF. The CDR3 nucleotides are TGTGCCAGCAGCTTAGTCTACCGAGGGACCTACGAGCAGTACTTC.

The chain is built from TRBV5-4 and TRBJ2-7; 10 bases are a match to TRBD2. The trim removed 0 bases at V and 1 base at J, leaving 4 bases unmatched. CDR3 size: 16 residues. Per the germline V gene, CDR1 is SGHNT and CDR2 is YYREEE (reference sequence). For the CDR3, the DNA is TGTGCCAGCAGCTTGGGTGGACTAGCGGAGTCCTACGAGCAGTACTTC. Translating gives CASSLGGLAESYEQYF.